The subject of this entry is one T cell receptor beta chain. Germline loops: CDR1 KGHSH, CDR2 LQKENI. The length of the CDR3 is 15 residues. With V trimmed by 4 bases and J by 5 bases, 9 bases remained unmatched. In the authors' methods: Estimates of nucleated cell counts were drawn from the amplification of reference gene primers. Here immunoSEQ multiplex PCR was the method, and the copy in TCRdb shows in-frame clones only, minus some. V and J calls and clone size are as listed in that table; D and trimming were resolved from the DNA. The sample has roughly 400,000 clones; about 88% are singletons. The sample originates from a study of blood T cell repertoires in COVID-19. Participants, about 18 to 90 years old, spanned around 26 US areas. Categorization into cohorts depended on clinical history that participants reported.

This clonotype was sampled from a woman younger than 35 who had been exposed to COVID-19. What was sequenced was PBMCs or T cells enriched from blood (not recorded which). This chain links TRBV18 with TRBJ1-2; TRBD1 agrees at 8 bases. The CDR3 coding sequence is TGTGCCAGCTCACAAGGACAGGGCCTTACATATGGCTACACCTTC. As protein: CASSQGQGLTYGYTF.